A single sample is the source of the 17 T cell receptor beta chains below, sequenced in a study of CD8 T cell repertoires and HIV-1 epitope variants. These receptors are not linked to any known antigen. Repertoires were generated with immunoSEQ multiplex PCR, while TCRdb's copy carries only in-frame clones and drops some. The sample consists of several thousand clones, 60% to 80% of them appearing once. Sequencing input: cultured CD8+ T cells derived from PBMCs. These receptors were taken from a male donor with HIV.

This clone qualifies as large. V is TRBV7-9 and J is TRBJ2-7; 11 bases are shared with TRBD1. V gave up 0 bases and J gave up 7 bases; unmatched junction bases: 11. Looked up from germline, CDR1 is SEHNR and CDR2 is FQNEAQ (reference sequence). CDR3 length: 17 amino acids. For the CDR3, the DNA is TGTGCCAGCAGCTTAGCAGGACTAGGACAGGGGGCTTATGAGCAGTACTTC. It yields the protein CASSLAGLGQGAYEQYF.

The CDR3 protein is CAFGITDTQYF. The CDR3 DNA sequence: TGTGCTTTTGGGATCACAGATACGCAGTATTTT. The chain couples TRBV5-4 to TRBJ2-3; D remains unclear. The CDR3 extends over 11 amino acids. CDR1 is SGHNT and CDR2 is YYREEE in the germline V gene (reference sequence).

CDR3 in amino acids: CASSWDSNQPQHF. DNA of the CDR3: TGCGCCAGCAGCTGGGACAGCAATCAGCCCCAGCATTTT. The genes are TRBV5-1 and TRBJ1-5; a weak D match, TRBD1 (5 bases). V was cut by 3 bases and J by 1 base, with 5 bases left in between. There are 13 residues in the CDR3. Germline V gene data show CDR1 as SGHRS and CDR2 as YFSETQ.

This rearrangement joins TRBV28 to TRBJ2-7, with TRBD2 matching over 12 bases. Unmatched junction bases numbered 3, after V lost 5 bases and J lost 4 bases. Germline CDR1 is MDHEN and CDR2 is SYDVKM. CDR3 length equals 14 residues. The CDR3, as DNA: TGTGCCAGCAGTACCGGACTAGCGGGATACGAGCAGTACTTC. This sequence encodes CASSTGLAGYEQYF. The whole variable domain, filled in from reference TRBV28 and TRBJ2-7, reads DVKVTQSSRYLVKRTGEKVFLECVQDMDHENMFWYRQDPGLGLRLIYFSYDVKMKEKGDIPEGYSVSREKKERFSLILESASTNQTSMYLCASSTGLAGYEQYFGPGTRLTVT.

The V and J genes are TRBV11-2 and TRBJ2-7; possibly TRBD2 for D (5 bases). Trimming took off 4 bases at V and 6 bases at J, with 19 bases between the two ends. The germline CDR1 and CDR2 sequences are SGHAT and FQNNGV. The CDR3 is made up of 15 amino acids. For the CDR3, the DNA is TGTGCCAGCAGCTCCTGGACGGCGAGGGTGCGCGAGCAGTACTTC. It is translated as CASSSWTARVREQYF.

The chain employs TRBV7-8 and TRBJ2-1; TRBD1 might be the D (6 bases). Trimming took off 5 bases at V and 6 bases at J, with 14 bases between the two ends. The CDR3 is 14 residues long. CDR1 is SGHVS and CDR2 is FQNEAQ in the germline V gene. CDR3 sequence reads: CASSRWDTPNEQFF. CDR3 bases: TGTGCCAGCAGCCGGTGGGACACCCCCAATGAGCAGTTCTTC. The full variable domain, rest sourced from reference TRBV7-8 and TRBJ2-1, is GAGVSQSPRYKVAKRGQDVALRCDPISGHVSLFWYQQALGQGPEFLTYFQNEAQLDKSGLPSDRFFAERPEGSVSTLKIQRTQQEDSAVYLCASSRWDTPNEQFFGPGTRLTVL.

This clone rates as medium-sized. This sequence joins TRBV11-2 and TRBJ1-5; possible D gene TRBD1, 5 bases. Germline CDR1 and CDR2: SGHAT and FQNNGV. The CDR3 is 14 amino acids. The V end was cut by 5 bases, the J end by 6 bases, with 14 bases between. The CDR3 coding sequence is TGTGCCAGCAGCAGGGACCAGGAGGGTCAGCCCCAGCATTTT. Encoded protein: CASSRDQEGQPQHF. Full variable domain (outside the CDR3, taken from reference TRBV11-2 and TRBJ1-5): EAGVAQSPRYKIIEKRQSVAFWCNPISGHATLYWYQQILGQGPKLLIQFQNNGVVDDSQLPKDRFSAERLKGVDSTLKIQPAKLEDSAVYLCASSRDQEGQPQHFGDGTRLSIL.

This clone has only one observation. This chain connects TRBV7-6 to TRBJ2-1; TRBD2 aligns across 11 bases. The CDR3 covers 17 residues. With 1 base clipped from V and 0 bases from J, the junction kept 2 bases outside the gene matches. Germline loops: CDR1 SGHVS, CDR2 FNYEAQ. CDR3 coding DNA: TGTGCCAGCAGCTTAGTTACTAGCGGGAGCTCCTACAATGAGCAGTTCTTC. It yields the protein CASSLVTSGSSYNEQFF.

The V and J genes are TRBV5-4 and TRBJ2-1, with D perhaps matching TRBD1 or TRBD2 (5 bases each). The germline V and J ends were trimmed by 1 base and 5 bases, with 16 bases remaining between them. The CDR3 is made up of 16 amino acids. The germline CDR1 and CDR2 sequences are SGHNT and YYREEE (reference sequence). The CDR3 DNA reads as TGTGCCAGCAGCTTGATCTCGAGGGACCCTAACAATGAGCAGTTCTTC. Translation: CASSLISRDPNNEQFF.

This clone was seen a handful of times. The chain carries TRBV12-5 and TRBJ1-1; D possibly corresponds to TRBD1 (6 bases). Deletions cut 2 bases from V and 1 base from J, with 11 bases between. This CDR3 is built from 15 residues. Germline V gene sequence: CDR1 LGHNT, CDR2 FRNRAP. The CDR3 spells CASGLSGDRNTEAFF. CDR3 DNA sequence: TGTGCTAGTGGTTTGTCAGGGGACCGGAACACTGAAGCTTTCTTT.

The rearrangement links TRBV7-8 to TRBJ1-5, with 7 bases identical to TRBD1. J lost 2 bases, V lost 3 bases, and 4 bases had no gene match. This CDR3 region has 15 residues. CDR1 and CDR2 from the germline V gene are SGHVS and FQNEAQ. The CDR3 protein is CASSFLDRGNQPQHF. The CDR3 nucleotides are TGTGCCAGCAGCTTCCTCGACAGGGGCAATCAGCCCCAGCATTTT.

The CDR3 reads CASSPPSNGGGDTQYF. CDR3 DNA: TGTGCCAGCAGCCCCCCTTCTAACGGAGGGGGAGATACGCAGTATTTT. The V gene is TRBV5-4, the J gene TRBJ2-3; D tentatively reads TRBD1 or TRBD2 (6 bases each). The CDR3 totals 16 residues. V lost 4 bases to trimming and J lost 5 bases, with 20 bases between them. CDR1 SGHNT and CDR2 YYREEE come from the germline V gene (reference sequence).

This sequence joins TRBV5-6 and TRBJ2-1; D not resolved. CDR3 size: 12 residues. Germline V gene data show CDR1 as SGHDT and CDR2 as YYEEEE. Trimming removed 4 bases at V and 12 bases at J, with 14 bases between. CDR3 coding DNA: TGTGCCAGCAGCGATTCATTCCCTGGGCAGTTCTTC. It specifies CASSDSFPGQFF.

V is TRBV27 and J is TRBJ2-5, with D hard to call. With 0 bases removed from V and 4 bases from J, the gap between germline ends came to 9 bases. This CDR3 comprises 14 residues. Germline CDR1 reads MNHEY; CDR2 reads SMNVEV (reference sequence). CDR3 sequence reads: CASSLSPTAETQYF. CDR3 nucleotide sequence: TGTGCCAGCAGTTTATCCCCGACCGCAGAGACCCAGTACTTC.

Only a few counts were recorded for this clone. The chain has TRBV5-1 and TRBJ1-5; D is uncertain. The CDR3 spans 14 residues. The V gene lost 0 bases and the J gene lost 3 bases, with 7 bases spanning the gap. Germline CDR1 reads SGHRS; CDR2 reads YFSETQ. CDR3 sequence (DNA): TGCGCCAGCAGCTTGGAGGGTACCAATCAGCCCCAGCATTTT. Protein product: CASSLEGTNQPQHF.

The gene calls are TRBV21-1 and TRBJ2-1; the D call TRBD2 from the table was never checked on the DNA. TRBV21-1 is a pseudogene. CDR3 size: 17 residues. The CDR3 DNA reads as TGTGCCAGCGGGAGCATACTAGGCGGGAGGGCCCTGTATGAGCAGTTCTTC. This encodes CASGSILGGRALYEQFF.

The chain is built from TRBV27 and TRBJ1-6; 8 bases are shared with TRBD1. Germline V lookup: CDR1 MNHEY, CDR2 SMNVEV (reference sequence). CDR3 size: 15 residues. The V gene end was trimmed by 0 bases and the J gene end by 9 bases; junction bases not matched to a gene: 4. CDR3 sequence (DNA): TGTGCCAGCAGTTTATCGGCAGGGGGCCCTTCACCCCTCCACTTT. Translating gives CASSLSAGGPSPLHF.